These T cell receptor beta chains were read from a single sample in a study of blood T cell repertoires in COVID-19. The method was immunoSEQ multiplex PCR; TCRdb's version includes in-frame clones alone and lacks a portion of them. The top ten clones hold 20% to 25% of a sample with approximately 190,000 clones, about 85% of them seen once. The sequenced sample consisted of peripheral blood. The receptors here all came from a man in his 60s with active or convalescent COVID-19. Each CDR3 is given with its conserved first and last residue. The D gene is left open where the match is weak. A row's size may be missing; if present it is once, few, many or a size class.

TRBJ1-1,TRBV2,NA,NA,CASSEAGGRMNTEAFF,TGTGCCAGCAGTGAAGCGGGGGGGCGAATGAACACTGAAGCTTTCTTT
TRBJ2-5,TRBV5-1,NA,NA,CASSEQGDETQYF,TGCGCCAGCAGCGAACAGGGAGATGAGACCCAGTACTTC
TRBJ2-3,TRBV9,NA,NA,CASTSGAETTDTQYF,TGTGCCAGTACCTCGGGAGCCGAAACTACAGATACGCAGTATTTT
TRBJ1-2,TRBV30,NA,NA,CAWSVRGRSYGYTF,TGTGCCTGGAGTGTACGTGGGAGAAGCTATGGCTACACCTTC
TRBJ2-4,TRBV5-4,NA,TRBD1,CASSTGQELAKNIQYF,TGTGCCAGCAGCACGGGACAGGAGTTAGCCAAAAACATTCAGTACTTC
TRBJ1-2,TRBV18,NA,NA,CASSQVERGGGYTF,TGTGCCAGCTCACAGGTTGAGAGGGGAGGTGGCTACACCTTC
TRBJ2-2,TRBV20-1,few,NA,CSASSGYTGELFF,TGCAGTGCTAGTTCAGGGTACACCGGGGAGCTGTTTTTT
TRBJ1-2,TRBV10-3,NA,TRBD1,CAISESLQGAITRGYTF,TGTGCCATCAGTGAGTCCCTACAGGGGGCGATTACCCGGGGCTACACCTTC
TRBJ2-5,TRBV14,NA,TRBD2,CASSSRTSGGRTQETQYF,TGTGCCAGCAGCTCCCGGACTAGCGGGGGGCGAACCCAAGAGACCCAGTACTTC
TRBJ1-3,TRBV27,NA,TRBD1,CASSAGGSGNTIYF,TGTGCCAGCAGTGCAGGGGGCTCTGGAAACACCATATATTTT
TRBJ1-4,TRBV18,NA,NA,CASSPFTRGTNEKLFF,TGTGCCAGCTCACCATTTACAAGGGGGACTAATGAAAAACTGTTTTTT
TRBJ2-6,TRBV18,once,TRBD1,CASSLQGASFSGANVLTF,TGTGCCAGCTCATTACAGGGGGCCAGCTTCTCCGGGGCCAACGTCCTGACTTTC
TRBJ1-1,TRBV11-2,NA,NA,CASNQVERAAFF,TGTGCCAGCAACCAGGTGGAGAGGGCCGCTTTCTTT
TRBJ2-3,TRBV11-2,NA,NA,CASSPRSTGADTQYF,TGTGCCAGCAGCCCCCGCTCAACTGGTGCAGATACGCAGTATTTT
TRBJ2-5,TRBV7-3,NA,NA,CASSLNRGMSETQYF,TGTGCCAGCAGCTTAAATAGGGGGATGTCGGAGACCCAGTACTTC
TRBJ1-2,TRBV5-1,few,NA,CASSLKDSFYGYTF,TGCGCCAGCAGCTTGAAGGACAGCTTCTATGGCTACACCTTC
TRBJ1-2,TRBV5-6,NA,NA,CASSLPGLANYGYTF,TGTGCCAGCAGCTTGCCGGGTCTTGCTAACTATGGCTACACCTTC
TRBJ2-2,TRBV10-3,once,NA,CAISESLGLANTGELFF,TGTGCCATCAGTGAGTCTCTGGGACTTGCGAACACCGGGGAGCTGTTTTTT
TRBJ2-2,TRBV6-5,NA,TRBD1,CASSSGQSYGGELFF,TGTGCCAGCAGTTCGGGACAGTCGTACGGCGGGGAGCTGTTTTTT
TRBJ1-5,TRBV12-2,few,NA,CASRLVSGKAQHF,TGTGCAAGTCGCTTAGTATCGGGGAAAGCCCAGCATTTT
TRBJ2-3,TRBV7-6,few,TRBD2,CASSLRLAGGPDTQYF,TGTGCCAGCAGCTTACGTCTAGCGGGGGGCCCAGATACGCAGTATTTT
TRBJ2-3,TRBV5-1,NA,TRBD2,CASSLGSGGNTDTQYF,TGCGCCAGCAGCTTGGGTAGCGGGGGGAACACAGATACGCAGTATTTT
TRBJ2-1,TRBV3-1/TRBV3-2,NA,TRBD2,CASSQDMRGGYNEQFF,TGTGCCAGCAGCCAAGATATGCGGGGGGGATACAATGAGCAGTTCTTC
TRBJ1-5,TRBV19,NA,TRBD1,CASSPRTGDGNQPQHF,TGTGCCAGTAGTCCCCGGACAGGGGATGGCAATCAGCCCCAGCATTTT
TRBJ1-5,TRBV5-1,NA,TRBD1,CASSLEGQSNQPQHF,TGCGCCAGCAGCTTGGAGGGACAGAGCAATCAGCCCCAGCATTTT
TRBJ2-7,TRBV18,NA,NA,CASSPTDTTYEQYF,TGTGCCAGCTCACCGACCGACACCACCTACGAGCAGTACTTC
TRBJ2-7,TRBV27,NA,TRBD1,CASSPGTGDYEQYF,TGTGCCAGCAGTCCGGGGACAGGGGACTACGAGCAGTACTTC
TRBJ1-2,TRBV6-4,NA,NA,CASSEAADRGGYTF,TGTGCCAGCAGTGAAGCCGCGGATCGCGGTGGCTACACCTTC